This T cell receptor (beta chain) was identified in a study of cytomegalovirus exposure and HLA in healthy donors. The PCR used 60 Vbeta and 13 Jbeta primers. Here immunoSEQ multiplex PCR was the method, and the copy in TCRdb shows in-frame clones only, minus some. The sample includes 150,000 to 200,000 clones, more than 80% of them seen just once. Study-wide findings and caveats: Most TCR beta V segments were productive about 87% or about 30% of the time in an earlier analysis. Later work showed greater clonal expansion in HLA-associated TCR beta chains than in equally common others.

Per germline, CDR1 SGDLS and CDR2 YYNGEE. V lost 0 bases to trimming and J lost 9 bases; unmatched junction nucleotides: 7. There are 15 residues in the CDR3. In the case of this clone: The antigen is not known.

This receptor was obtained from a woman in her late teens or twenties in good health and CMV-seronegative. Sequenced: PBMCs. The V gene is TRBV9, the J gene TRBJ2-1; 9 nucleotides match TRBD2. CDR3 residues: CASSVGWLAGSEQFF. CDR3 DNA: TGTGCCAGCAGCGTAGGGTGGCTAGCGGGATCTGAGCAGTTCTTC.